This entry describes one T cell receptor (beta chain). This entry belongs to a study of blood T cell repertoires in COVID-19. In the study overall: There were acute and convalescent COVID-19 samples, and they came from the United States, Italy and Spain.

V lost 5 bases, J lost 7 bases, and 11 bases lay in between. This CDR3 spans 12 amino acids. Germline V lookup: CDR1 SGHTA, CDR2 FQGNSA. TCRdb's copy holds only in-frame clones and misses some; the assay was immunoSEQ multiplex PCR. The profile shows 150,000 or so clones, around 87% of them singletons. The sequencing sample was made of peripheral blood. The TCR comes from a man aged 80 or over with acute or convalescent COVID-19. The gene calls are TRBV7-2 and TRBJ2-5; D might be TRBD1 (5 bases). The DNA for the CDR3 is TGTGCCAGCAGCCCAAGAACAGGGACCCAGTACTTC. It codes for CASSPRTGTQYF.